This is a list of T cell receptor beta chains from one sample in a study of beta chain features in type 1 diabetes. Some clones are missing from TCRdb's copy, which holds only in-frame ones; the method was immunoSEQ multiplex PCR. The sample holds some 150,000 clones, 11% seen once. The sample taken for sequencing was central memory CD4+ T cells from blood. The source is a man between 18 and 29 years old in good health. The CDR3 runs from the conserved cysteine through the conserved F or W. Clone size, where shown, is once, few, many, or a class for clones that have expanded.

v_gene	abundance	j_gene	CDR3aa
TRBV29-1	few	TRBJ2-7	CSASGQNYEQYF
TRBV7-9	few	TRBJ1-6	CASSLGQDDSPLHF
TRBV10-3	.	TRBJ2-4	CAIGTVAKNIQYF
TRBV30	.	TRBJ1-6	CAWSIQGGYNSPLHF
TRBV6-1	few	TRBJ1-5	CASSEQGGAANQPQHF
TRBV10-3	.	TRBJ2-7	CASHLGREGLSREQYF
TRBV7-3	few	TRBJ1-6	CASSLGESNSPLHF
TRBV28	few	TRBJ1-3	CASSGGQWAGNTIYF
TRBV4-1	.	TRBJ2-3	CASSQVSGKSTDTQYF
TRBV20-1	few	TRBJ1-4	CSALVREKLFF
TRBV7-2	.	TRBJ2-3	CASSLRLMGTDTQYF
TRBV15	few	TRBJ2-1	CATTLEGNEQFF
TRBV5-1	few	TRBJ1-1	CASSLNGDTEAFF
TRBV28	.	TRBJ2-1	CASSPRGGPYNEQFF
TRBV25-1	few	TRBJ2-1	CASSAGLAGALGNEQFF
TRBV4-3	.	TRBJ2-2	CASSLGQQNTGELFF
TRBV6-5	few	TRBJ1-3	CASRVSFSGNTIYF
TRBV27	.	TRBJ2-7	CASLRQGAGGEQYF
TRBV18	.	TRBJ1-2	CASSATGGRGYTF
TRBV27	few	TRBJ2-7	CASSASGRYEQYF
TRBV5-4	.	TRBJ2-3	CASSLKVSGVADTQYF
TRBV29-1	few	TRBJ1-5	CSVGTGNNQPQHF
TRBV9	many	TRBJ2-6	CASSVGDRSGANVLTF
TRBV4-1	few	TRBJ1-2	CASRDQTNYGYTF
TRBV28	.	TRBJ2-7	CASSFSGLEGEQYF
TRBV9	many	TRBJ2-1	CASSPSHALAGVNEQFF
TRBV29-1	.	TRBJ2-7	CSVVRGRGEQYF
TRBV10-2	few	TRBJ1-6	CASSERVGNSPLHF
TRBV28	.	TRBJ2-7	CASRQGVIYEQYF
TRBV19	few	TRBJ1-1	CASSTEWLNTEAFF
TRBV9	few	TRBJ2-2	CASSPRAGAGDTGELFF